This T cell receptor beta chain was captured in a study of blood T cell repertoires in COVID-19. Whole-study context: Sites across the United States, Italy and Spain contributed samples from acute and convalescent COVID-19. PBMCs, B-cell-depleted T cells, or T cells provided the cDNA or gDNA that made up the material.

How the authors handled the data: Reference gene primer amplification in the assay estimated nucleated cell counts. Profiled with immunoSEQ multiplex PCR; TCRdb holds only in-frame clones, not every one. Clone size and V and J calls were adopted from that table, with D and trimming inferred from the DNA. The table has 200,000 to 250,000 clones, around four fifths seen once. Trimming took off 5 bases at V and 6 bases at J, with 16 bases between the two ends. The CDR3 contains 15 residues. Germline-derived CDR1 and CDR2 are SGHTA and FQGNSA. This clone has a handful of counts. The chain is built from TRBV7-2 and TRBJ2-2; possibly TRBD2 for D (6 bases). The receptor was isolated from a woman older than 75 with active or convalescent COVID-19. Sequencing was performed on peripheral blood. CDR3 sequence reads: CASSLLARVAGELFF. Here the CDR3 DNA reads TGTGCCAGCAGCCTACTAGCCAGGGTAGCCGGGGAGCTGTTTTTT. Supplemented by reference TRBV7-2 and TRBJ2-2, the full variable domain reads GAGVSQSPSNKVTEKGKDVELRCDPISGHTALYWYRQSLGQGLEFLIYFQGNSAPDKSGLPSDRFSAERTGGSVSTLTIQRTQQEDSAVYLCASSLLARVAGELFFGEGSRLTVL.